The 15 T cell receptor beta chains presented below share a single source sample, sequenced in a study of glioma-infiltrating T cells after dendritic cell vaccination. Produced via immunoSEQ multiplex PCR; TCRdb's table is partial and in-frame only. Of 80,000 to 100,000 clones in the sample, about 85% were seen once. Time point reported: after dendritic cell vaccination, including at tumor progression/relapse. The source was blood, collected after dendritic cell vaccination. The origin of the receptors is a human donor with glioblastoma.

This clone was seen once. The chain joins TRBV27 to TRBJ1-2; 9 positions match TRBD1. J was trimmed by 3 bases and V by 5 bases; bases with no gene match: 10. CDR3 length: 16 amino acids. Germline values: CDR1 MNHEY, CDR2 SMNVEV (reference sequence). The CDR3 coding sequence is TGTGCCAGCAGTCCGGGACAGGGTCACCCCTACTATGGCTACACCTTC. Its translation: CASSPGQGHPYYGYTF.

The V and J genes are TRBV7-6 and TRBJ2-7, with D possibly being TRBD1 (6 bases). This CDR3 spans 15 amino acids. Per germline, CDR1 SGHVS and CDR2 FNYEAQ. Trimming removed 1 base from V and 4 bases from J, with 14 bases in between. The CDR3 sequence is CASSLGAEGVYEQYF. CDR3 DNA: TGTGCCAGCAGCTTAGGGGCCGAGGGGGTATACGAGCAGTACTTC.

This chain connects TRBV5-4 to TRBJ2-5, with 16 bases aligning to TRBD2. The CDR3 is 17 amino acids. V lost 5 bases and J lost 4; bases outside the gene matches: 8. The V gene's germline CDR1 is SGHNT and CDR2 YYREEE (reference sequence). The CDR3 DNA reads as TGTGCCAGCAGTAAACCGGGACTAGCGGGGGGGCCAGAGACCCAGTACTTC. Encoded protein: CASSKPGLAGGPETQYF.

V and J are TRBV28 and TRBJ2-7; D perhaps matches TRBD1 (6 bases). Germline V gene lookup returns CDR1 MDHEN and CDR2 SYDVKM. CDR3 length equals 16 residues. Trimming cost V 3 bases and J 10 bases, with 25 bases left between them. CDR3 in DNA: TGTGCCAGCAGTTTGTCGGCAAGTGGAACAGGGTTCTTACAGTACTTC. This codes for CASSLSASGTGFLQYF.

This CDR3 reads CAISESPGTGANVLTF. CDR3 bases: TGTGCCATCAGTGAGTCCCCAGGGACTGGGGCCAACGTCCTGACTTTC. The chain is built from TRBV10-3 and TRBJ2-6; weak D call: TRBD1 (5 bases). The CDR3 is 16 residues long. Deletions cut 0 bases from V and 2 bases from J, with 8 bases between. Germline assignment: CDR1 ENHRY and CDR2 SYGVKD.

The chain recombines TRBV7-9 with TRBJ1-2, with 8 bases fitting TRBD1. The germline V gene has CDR1 SEHNR and CDR2 FQNEAQ (reference sequence). The V and J ends lost 4 bases and 4 bases, in that order; junction bases with no gene match: 8. The CDR3 extends over 15 amino acids. The CDR3 spells CASSSGQGWSYGYTF. The CDR3 DNA sequence: TGTGCCAGCAGCTCCGGACAGGGTTGGAGCTATGGCTACACCTTC. The full variable domain, completed using reference TRBV7-9 and TRBJ1-2, is DTGVSQNPRHKITKRGQNVTFRCDPISEHNRLYWYRQTLGQGPEFLTYFQNEAQLEKSRLLSDRFSAERPKGSFSTLEIQRTEQGDSAMYLCASSSGQGWSYGYTFGSGTRLTVV.

The chain combines TRBV28 with TRBJ2-5; D is unclear. The end of the DNA is better explained by TRBJ2-7, so the J call may be wrong. This CDR3 spans 13 amino acids. Germline V gene sequence: CDR1 MDHEN, CDR2 SYDVKM. CDR3 sequence (DNA): TGTGCCAGCAGTTTACTGGGAATTAGCGAGCAGTACTTC. This encodes CASSLLGISEQYF.

V and J are TRBV5-4 and TRBJ2-3; D gene unclear. V lost 0 bases to trimming and J lost 1 base, with 6 bases between them. The CDR3 is 14 amino acids. Germline loops: CDR1 SGHNT, CDR2 YYREEE (reference sequence). The CDR3: CASSLALGTDTQYF. The CDR3, as DNA: TGTGCCAGCAGCTTGGCCCTAGGCACAGATACGCAGTATTTT.

The J gene is TRBJ2-7, the V gene TRBV27, with TRBD1 matching over 9 bases. The trim removed 8 bases at V and 6 bases at J, leaving 11 bases unmatched. The germline gives CDR1 MNHEY, CDR2 SMNVEV (reference sequence). The CDR3 totals 14 residues. This CDR3 is CASVTGTGTTEQYF. In DNA, the CDR3 is TGTGCCAGCGTTACCGGGACAGGGACTACCGAGCAGTACTTC.

This clone has only one observation. The chain combines TRBV7-8 with TRBJ2-7; TRBD2 agrees at 8 bases. The CDR3 is made up of 14 amino acids. J gave up 4 bases and V 1 base, and 3 bases lay outside the gene matches. Per the germline V gene, CDR1 is SGHVS and CDR2 is FQNEAQ. The CDR3 nucleotides read TGTGCCAGCAGCTTAGTGGCGGGGGGTTACGAGCAGTACTTC. This sequence encodes CASSLVAGGYEQYF.

As concerns this clone: This CDR3 is also generated by other DNA sequences in the sample. The chain carries TRBV6-1 and TRBJ1-2; 7 positions agree with TRBD1. CDR3 length equals 15 residues. V dropped 2 bases and J dropped 1; count of bases not matched to a gene: 4. Germline V gives CDR1 MNHNS, CDR2 SASEGT. CDR3 bases: TGTGCCAGCAGTGAAAGGGGGCTAAGTAACTATGGCTACACCTTC. Protein sequence: CASSERGLSNYGYTF.

The chain employs TRBV5-1 and TRBJ2-1, with TRBD1 matching over 10 bases. The CDR3 sequence is 15 residues long. J was trimmed by 4 bases and V by 4 bases; bases with no gene match: 5. Germline V CDR1 and CDR2: SGHRS, YFSETQ. The CDR3 reads CASSPRTGGYNEQFF. Written as DNA, the CDR3 is TGCGCCAGCAGCCCGCGGACAGGGGGGTACAATGAGCAGTTCTTC.

This chain joins TRBV5-6 and TRBJ1-1, with D tentatively TRBD1 (5 bases). The CDR3 consists of 16 residues. The germline gives CDR1 SGHDT, CDR2 YYEEEE. V lost 2 bases and J 4 bases, leaving 18 bases between the germline ends. Here the CDR3 reads CASSLLTEIRPTEAFF. The CDR3 DNA sequence: TGTGCCAGCAGCTTACTGACAGAGATAAGACCCACTGAAGCTTTCTTT.

This clone occurred once. This sequence joins TRBV10-2 and TRBJ1-2; TRBD1 is a possible D gene (6 bases). Trimming removed 10 bases at V and 6 bases at J, with 18 bases between. This CDR3 region has 13 residues. Per the germline V gene, CDR1 is WSHSY and CDR2 is SAAADI. CDR3 sequence reads: CATTAGGADGYTF. The DNA for the CDR3 is TGCGCCACGACGGCGGGGGGGGCAGATGGCTACACCTTC.

CDR3 in DNA: TGTGCCAGCAGCTTAACTAGCGGGAGGGAAAATGAGCAGTTCTTC. Amino acids: CASSLTSGRENEQFF. V and J are TRBV7-3 and TRBJ2-1, with 11 bases that match TRBD2. Germline assignment: CDR1 SGHTA and CDR2 FQGTGA. The CDR3 contains 15 residues. Unmatched junction bases numbered 2, after V lost 0 bases and J lost 7 bases.